The next 24 T cell receptor beta chains were all read from a single sample in a study of blood T cell repertoires in COVID-19. The method was immunoSEQ multiplex PCR; TCRdb's version includes in-frame clones alone and lacks a portion of them. Here the sample spans fewer than 250,000 clones, 86% being singletons. The sample comprised peripheral blood. These receptors all come from a man aged 45-65 years with acute or convalescent COVID-19.

This chain joins TRBV11-3 and TRBJ2-1; a weak D match, TRBD1 (5 bases). The CDR3 consists of 16 residues. Trimming removed 0 bases at V and 7 bases at J, with 16 bases between. From germline, CDR1 is SGHNT and CDR2 YENEEA. The CDR3 reads CASSLDLGRTMNEQFF. As DNA, the CDR3 is TGTGCCAGCAGCTTAGATCTGGGCCGGACAATGAATGAGCAGTTCTTC.

This chain links TRBV2 with TRBJ1-1; a weak D match, TRBD1 (6 bases). V lost 7 bases and J 2 bases, leaving 17 bases between the germline ends. The CDR3 sequence is 15 residues long. CDR1 is SNHLY, CDR2 FYNNEI, per germline. CDR3 loop: CASNLVGTPNTEAFF. The CDR3 nucleotides read TGTGCCAGCAACCTGGTTGGGACACCAAACACTGAAGCTTTCTTT.

V is TRBV3-1 (or the pseudogene TRBV3-2) and J is TRBJ1-2, with 11 bases lining up with TRBD1. Germline CDR1 reads LGHDT; CDR2 reads YNNKEL (reference sequence). There are 14 residues in the CDR3. The trim removed 4 bases at V and 7 bases at J, leaving 5 bases unmatched. CDR3 sequence: CASSPWTGGTGYTF. The DNA for the CDR3 is TGTGCCAGCAGCCCGTGGACAGGGGGCACTGGCTACACCTTC.

This sequence joins TRBV14 and TRBJ1-1; D gene unclear. Deletions cut 3 bases from V and 0 bases from J, with 11 bases between. The CDR3 spans 15 residues. Germline V lookup: CDR1 SGHDN, CDR2 FVKESK. CDR3 sequence reads: CASSHMSVMNTEAFF. In DNA, the CDR3 is TGTGCCAGCAGCCACATGAGCGTCATGAACACTGAAGCTTTCTTT.

This chain joins TRBV6-5 and TRBJ2-7; D perhaps matches TRBD2 (7 bases). Germline CDR1 MNHEY, CDR2 SVGAGI. The CDR3 contains 14 residues. Trimming cost V 2 bases and J 3 bases, with 11 bases left between them. CDR3 coding DNA: TGTGCCAGCAGTTACGGGAGGGGGGGCTACGAGCAGTACTTC. It specifies CASSYGRGGYEQYF.

This rearrangement joins TRBV6-6 to TRBJ1-3; TRBD1 aligns across 10 bases. In germline, CDR1 is MNHNY, CDR2 SVGAGI (reference sequence). This CDR3 comprises 15 residues. V lost 4 bases and J lost 2; bases outside the gene matches: 2. CDR3 residues: CASSSTGGPGNTIYF. In DNA form, the CDR3 reads TGTGCCAGCAGTTCGACAGGGGGCCCTGGAAACACCATATATTTT.

The chain links TRBV18 to TRBJ2-5; perhaps TRBD2 as D (6 bases). CDR3 length equals 13 residues. CDR1 and CDR2 from the germline V gene are KGHSH and LQKENI. The V end lost 6 bases, the J end lost 1 base, and 9 bases lay between the germline ends. The DNA for the CDR3 is TGTGCCAGCTCGTGGACTACCCAAGAGACCCAGTACTTC. The encoded protein is CASSWTTQETQYF.

The V call is TRBV15, the J call TRBJ1-1; D unclear. There are 15 residues in the CDR3. Trimming removed 1 base from V and 0 bases from J, with 9 bases in between. Per the germline V gene, CDR1 is LNHNV and CDR2 is YYDKDF (reference sequence). CDR3 in DNA: TGTGCCACCAGCAGAGGATCAGAACTGAACACTGAAGCTTTCTTT. It is translated as CATSRGSELNTEAFF.

The chain joins TRBV2 to TRBJ1-4, with TRBD1 identical over 8 bases. CDR1 and CDR2 from the germline V gene are SNHLY and FYNNEI. There are 16 residues in the CDR3. The trim removed 0 bases at V and 8 bases at J, leaving 8 bases unmatched. The CDR3 DNA is TGTGCCAGCAGTGAAGCGCTCGGACAGGGACAGGAAAAACTGTTTTTT. Translating it yields CASSEALGQGQEKLFF.

J is TRBJ1-5 and V is TRBV18; D is uncertain. Trimming removed 0 bases from V and 6 bases from J, with 12 bases in between. The CDR3 runs 15 residues. CDR1 and CDR2 from the germline V gene are KGHSH and LQKENI. This CDR3 is CASSPPDGRGQPQHF. The CDR3 DNA is TGTGCCAGCTCACCACCGGACGGTCGGGGTCAGCCCCAGCATTTT.

The rearrangement uses TRBV19 and TRBJ2-7; D gene unclear. The CDR3 length is 13 residues. The germline V gene has CDR1 LNHDA and CDR2 SQIVND (reference sequence). Trimming shortened V by 3 bases and J by 3 bases, and 9 bases separated the two germline ends. The CDR3 DNA follows: TGTGCCAGTAGTATCGCCACAAACTACGAGCAGTACTTC. Protein sequence: CASSIATNYEQYF.

The chain uses TRBV6-2 or TRBV6-3 and TRBJ1-2; 8 bases align to TRBD1. Germline loops: CDR1 MNHEY, CDR2 SVGEGT. This CDR3 has 13 amino acids. V was pared by 5 bases and J by 4 bases, with 3 bases of the junction left unmatched. The CDR3 loop reads CASSPDRAYGYTF. CDR3 in DNA: TGTGCCAGCAGTCCGGACAGGGCCTATGGCTACACCTTC.

This sequence joins TRBV13 and TRBJ2-7; TRBD1 agrees at 7 bases. The CDR3 totals 18 residues. V shed 3 bases and J 1 base; nucleotides not matched to a gene: 15. The germline V gene has CDR1 PRHDT and CDR2 FYEKMQ (reference sequence). This chain's CDR3 is CASSFRGWDSRGSYEQYF. CDR3 bases: TGTGCCAGCAGCTTTAGGGGATGGGACAGCCGGGGTTCCTACGAGCAGTACTTC. The full variable domain, with the rest looked up from reference TRBV13 and TRBJ2-7, is AAGVIQSPRHLIKEKRETATLKCYPIPRHDTVYWYQQGPGQDPQFLISFYEKMQSDKGSIPDRFSAQQFSDYHSELNMSSLELGDSALYFCASSFRGWDSRGSYEQYFGPGTRLTVT.

This clone was detected a few times. This chain uses TRBV18 with TRBJ1-2; 11 positions match TRBD1. Germline trimming cut 5 bases from V and 7 bases from J; bases unmatched to any gene: 15. This CDR3 is built from 17 residues. CDR1 is KGHSH, CDR2 LQKENI, per germline. DNA for the CDR3: TGTGCCAGCTCAGGGGTCACACCGGGACAGGGGGTTGCTGGCTACACCTTC. It translates to CASSGVTPGQGVAGYTF. Together with reference TRBV18 and TRBJ1-2, the CDR3 gives the full variable domain: NAGVMQNPRHLVRRRGQEARLRCSPMKGHSHVYWYRQLPEEGLKFMVYLQKENIIDESGMPKERFSAEFPKEGPSILRIQQVVRGDSAAYFCASSGVTPGQGVAGYTFGSGTRLTVV.

This chain connects TRBV7-8 to TRBJ1-4, with a possible D match to TRBD1 (5 bases). V dropped 5 bases and J dropped 5 bases, with 15 bases sitting between them. The CDR3 has 15 amino acids. In germline, CDR1 is SGHVS, CDR2 FQNEAQ. The CDR3 sequence: CASSRSDRPNEKLFF. In DNA form, the CDR3 reads TGTGCCAGCAGCAGGTCAGACAGACCAAATGAAAAACTGTTTTTT.

This sequence joins TRBV7-8 and TRBJ2-5, with 8 nucleotides matching TRBD2. V shed 2 bases, J shed 5 bases, and the junction held 10 bases outside the gene matches. The CDR3 is 16 residues long. In germline, CDR1 is SGHVS, CDR2 FQNEAQ. CDR3 sequence: CASSLPIAGKSETQYF. CDR3 bases: TGTGCCAGCAGCTTACCGATAGCGGGGAAGTCCGAGACCCAGTACTTC.

The sample holds a few counts of this clone. The CDR3 loop is CASSYWLADHNEQFF. The CDR3 nucleotides read TGTGCCAGCAGTTACTGGCTAGCGGATCACAATGAGCAGTTCTTC. The J gene is TRBJ2-1, the V gene TRBV6-2 or TRBV6-3; 7 bases are a match to TRBD2. V dropped 1 base and J dropped 5; count of bases not matched to a gene: 5. CDR1 and CDR2 from the germline V gene are MNHEY and SVGEGT. CDR3 length equals 15 residues.

V usage is TRBV7-6 and J usage is TRBJ1-4; D ambiguous. This CDR3 contains 15 residues. V dropped 0 bases and J dropped 2 bases, with 7 bases sitting between them. Germline CDR1 is SGHVS and CDR2 is FNYEAQ. CDR3 region: CASSLAAGTNEKLFF. The CDR3 nucleotides are TGTGCCAGCAGCTTAGCCGCCGGGACTAATGAAAAACTGTTTTTT.

The chain carries TRBV5-4 and TRBJ2-7; 12 nucleotides match TRBD1. Per the germline V gene, CDR1 is SGHNT and CDR2 is YYREEE (reference sequence). Unmatched junction bases numbered 8, after V lost 4 bases and J lost 3 bases. This CDR3 region has 16 residues. The CDR3 bases are TGTGCCAGCAGCCCCGCCGGGACAGGGGGCTTCTACGAGCAGTACTTC. Residues: CASSPAGTGGFYEQYF.

This clone has a single count. The gene calls are TRBV6-5 and TRBJ1-1; D is ambiguous. The length of the CDR3 is 11 residues. CDR1 MNHEY and CDR2 SVGAGI come from the germline V gene. V lost 6 bases to trimming and J lost 5 bases, with 7 bases between them. As DNA, the CDR3 is TGTGCCAGCAGAAGCGAGACTGAAGCTTTCTTT. It encodes CASRSETEAFF.

J is TRBJ2-7 and V is TRBV3-1 (or the pseudogene TRBV3-2), with D possibly matching TRBD1 (5 bases). CDR3 size: 13 residues. Germline lookup yields CDR1 LGHDT and CDR2 YNNKEL (reference sequence). V dropped 0 bases and J dropped 9 bases, with 12 bases sitting between them. CDR3 sequence: CASSQDARAGQYF. In DNA, the CDR3 is TGTGCCAGCAGCCAAGATGCCAGGGCTGGGCAGTACTTC.

This chain connects TRBV11-2 to TRBJ1-1, with a possible D match to TRBD1 (5 bases). The CDR3 length is 14 residues. The germline gives CDR1 SGHAT, CDR2 FQNNGV. Trimming stripped 1 base from V and 3 bases from J, with 9 bases between. The CDR3 region is CASSLVSGYTEAFF. In DNA form, the CDR3 reads TGTGCCAGCAGCTTAGTGTCAGGGTACACTGAAGCTTTCTTT.

The rearrangement joins TRBV3-1 (or the pseudogene TRBV3-2) to TRBJ1-6; tentative D call: TRBD1 (6 bases). Trimming left V 4 bases short and J 7 bases short, with 11 bases between. In germline, CDR1 is LGHDT, CDR2 YNNKEL (reference sequence). The CDR3 contains 14 residues. For the CDR3, the DNA is TGTGCCAGCAGCCGAACAGGGACGAATTCACCCCTCCACTTT. Translating it yields CASSRTGTNSPLHF.

The V and J genes are TRBV19 and TRBJ2-7; no definite D call. This CDR3 comprises 13 residues. Germline values: CDR1 LNHDA, CDR2 SQIVND (reference sequence). With 0 bases removed from V and 4 bases from J, the gap between germline ends came to 7 bases. CDR3 loop: CASSIDLAYEQYF. The CDR3, as DNA: TGTGCCAGTAGTATAGATCTGGCATACGAGCAGTACTTC.